This T cell receptor beta chain is drawn from a study of Ad26.COV2.S vaccination and SARS-CoV-2 variants. Study in general: The study gave Ad26.COV2.S intramuscularly, once or twice 56 days apart.

This CDR3 is 13 amino acids long. Trimming at V came to 0 bases and at J to 5 bases, leaving 1 base not matched to a gene. Germline CDR1 GTSNPN, CDR2 SVGIG (reference sequence). The protocol was immunoSEQ multiplex PCR, while the TCRdb copy is restricted to in-frame clones and leaves out a portion. Among about 680,000 clones listed, roughly nine tenths were seen once. Turning to this clone: Distinct nucleotide sequences in the sample also encode this CDR3.

Treatment specified: over 15 received Ad26.COV2.S at low or high dose, single or two shots; 5 received placebo; per-sample allocation not given. Samples analyzed were those drawn on day 63 after the first vaccine or placebo injection. Sequences were derived from peripheral blood, sampled in a trial of Ad26.COV2.S vaccine versus placebo. This clonotype was obtained from a person aged 18-65 years who received the Ad26.COV2.S COVID-19 vaccine or a placebo. The gene calls are TRBV30 and TRBJ1-1; 9 bases map to TRBD1. CDR3 amino acids: CAWSVQGATEAFF. In DNA, the CDR3 is TGTGCCTGGAGTGTACAGGGGGCTACTGAAGCTTTCTTT.